Shown below are 20 T cell receptor beta chains from a single sample sequenced in a study of beta chain features in type 1 diabetes. The study reverse transcribed the entire isolated RNA, so it sequenced expressed TCRB transcripts. Repertoires were generated with immunoSEQ multiplex PCR, while TCRdb's copy carries only in-frame clones and drops some. The repertoire holds 40,000 to 45,000 clones, with roughly 49% as singletons. The sequenced sample was central memory CD4+ T cells from blood. Every receptor here comes from a woman under 30 in good health.

The chain recombines TRBV30 with TRBJ1-1, with no clear D. The V and J ends lost 3 bases and 1 base respectively, with 9 bases between them. Germline-derived CDR1 and CDR2 are GTSNPN and SVGIG (reference sequence). The CDR3 loop spans 13 amino acids. This CDR3 is CAWRPGPNTEAFF. CDR3 nucleotides: TGTGCCTGGAGGCCTGGGCCGAACACTGAAGCTTTCTTT.

A few counts support this clone. The chain carries TRBV2 and TRBJ2-2, with 10 bases aligning to TRBD1. V gave up 8 bases and J gave up 5 bases; unmatched junction bases: 2. CDR1 is SNHLY, CDR2 FYNNEI, per germline. The length of the CDR3 is 13 residues. In DNA, the CDR3 is TGTGCCAGCGAGGGACAGGGGACCGGGGAGCTGTTTTTT. It specifies CASEGQGTGELFF. The full variable domain, in which reference TRBV2 and TRBJ2-2 provide the parts outside the CDR3, is EPEVTQTPSHQVTQMGQEVILRCVPISNHLYFYWYRQILGQKVEFLVSFYNNEISEKSEIFDDQFSVERPDGSNFTLKIRSTKLEDSAMYFCASEGQGTGELFFGEGSRLTVL.

This clone was detected only a few times. The V gene is TRBV5-5, the J gene TRBJ1-1; 8 nucleotides align to TRBD1. V lost 0 bases, J lost 0 bases, and 4 bases stayed unmatched. The CDR3 is 16 residues long. Germline CDR1 reads SGHKS; CDR2 reads YYEKEE (reference sequence). The CDR3 loop reads CASSLGQGALNTEAFF. The DNA for the CDR3 is TGTGCCAGCAGCTTGGGGCAGGGGGCTTTGAACACTGAAGCTTTCTTT.

The CDR3 reads CASSLSGDQPQHF. The CDR3 DNA is TGTGCCAGCAGCTTGTCCGGAGATCAGCCCCAGCATTTT. The V call is TRBV5-4, the J call TRBJ1-5; D is uncertain. Germline values: CDR1 SGHNT, CDR2 YYREEE (reference sequence). There are 13 residues in the CDR3. The V end lost 1 base, the J end lost 5 bases, and 7 bases lay between the germline ends.

The chain joins TRBV5-1 to TRBJ2-5; the D is unclear. CDR1 and CDR2 from the germline V gene are SGHRS and YFSETQ. The CDR3 runs 12 residues. Deletions cut 1 base from V and 3 bases from J, with 4 bases between. CDR3 bases: TGCGCCAGCAGCTTGTCAGAAGAGACCCAGTACTTC. Amino acid sequence: CASSLSEETQYF.

The gene calls are TRBV30 and TRBJ1-2; no clear D gene. CDR3 size: 12 residues. Germline CDR1 reads GTSNPN; CDR2 reads SVGIG (reference sequence). The ends were cut back, 0 bases at V and 5 bases at J, with 7 bases in the middle. The CDR3 reads CAWSVLGYGYTF. Here the CDR3 DNA reads TGTGCCTGGAGTGTACTCGGGTATGGCTACACCTTC.

This chain uses TRBV4-1 with TRBJ1-4; D unresolved. The CDR3 has 16 amino acids. Germline values: CDR1 MGHRA, CDR2 YSYEKL. V was trimmed by 0 bases and J by 8 bases, leaving 16 bases between them. The CDR3 DNA reads as TGCGCCAGCAGCCAAGATGGGATCCGGAGAGGGGAAAAACTGTTTTTT. It translates to CASSQDGIRRGEKLFF.

The V and J genes are TRBV5-1 and TRBJ2-5, with TRBD2 identical over 9 bases. The J call may be in error: the DNA end matches TRBJ2-7 better. This CDR3 is 14 amino acids long. From germline, CDR1 is SGHRS and CDR2 YFSETQ. DNA of the CDR3: TGCGCCAGCAGATCTAGCGGGGAGACCTACGAGCAGTACTTC. Translated: CASRSSGETYEQYF.

This chain joins TRBV11-2 and TRBJ1-2, with D perhaps matching TRBD1 (6 bases). The ends were cut back, 2 bases at V and 4 bases at J, with 17 bases in the middle. The CDR3 has 16 amino acids. The germline V gene has CDR1 SGHAT and CDR2 FQNNGV. The CDR3, as DNA: TGTGCCAGCAGCTTAATCAGGGGCCCAAGGGGCTATGGCTACACCTTC. Encoded protein: CASSLIRGPRGYGYTF.

The chain recombines TRBV29-1 with TRBJ1-2; D perhaps matches TRBD1 (5 bases). The CDR3 runs to 13 residues. V was pared by 7 bases and J by 7 bases, with 19 bases between. Germline V CDR1 and CDR2: SQVTM, ANQGSEA. This chain's CDR3 is CSATKGNGGGYTF. For the CDR3, the DNA is TGCAGCGCGACCAAGGGTAACGGGGGTGGCTACACCTTC.

This clone has only a few counts. The rearrangement joins TRBV19 to TRBJ2-3; D is possibly TRBD1 (6 bases). The CDR3 length is 14 residues. Trimming removed 4 bases from V and 2 bases from J, with 10 bases in between. The germline V gene encodes CDR1 LNHDA and CDR2 SQIVND (reference sequence). Written as DNA, the CDR3 is TGTGCCAGTAGTACACAGGGATTCACAGATACGCAGTATTTT. Its translation is CASSTQGFTDTQYF.

The chain employs TRBV27 and TRBJ1-2; D not certain. This CDR3 comprises 14 residues. V lost 5 bases and J lost 14, with 24 bases in between. Looked up from germline, CDR1 is MNHEY and CDR2 is SMNVEV (reference sequence). Written as DNA, the CDR3 is TGTGCCAGCAGTCCCCAGTACAACACCCGGGATCCGACCTTC. Protein sequence: CASSPQYNTRDPTF.

A few counts support this clone. Other DNA sequences from this sample encode an identical CDR3 as well. The chain uses TRBV11-2 and TRBJ2-1, with TRBD1 as a possible D gene (6 bases). CDR3 length: 12 amino acids. Per the germline V gene, CDR1 is SGHAT and CDR2 is FQNNGV. V lost 3 bases and J lost 7, with 7 bases in between. The CDR3 DNA follows: TGTGCCAGCAGCTTGCAGGGGAATGAGCAGTTCTTC. It yields the protein CASSLQGNEQFF.

This clone has a handful of counts. The chain is built from TRBV18 and TRBJ1-5, with 9 positions matching TRBD1. The ends lost 1 base at V and 6 bases at J; junction bases unmatched: 4. Germline V gives CDR1 KGHSH, CDR2 LQKENI. This CDR3 spans 15 amino acids. The CDR3: CASSPQQGAGQPQHF. The DNA of the CDR3 is TGTGCCAGCTCACCACAACAGGGGGCAGGTCAGCCCCAGCATTTT.

A few counts support this clone. The chain employs TRBV7-9 and TRBJ2-2, with 8 bases lining up with TRBD1. The V gene end was trimmed by 1 base and the J gene end by 7 bases; junction bases not matched to a gene: 11. The CDR3 length is 17 residues. Germline values: CDR1 SEHNR, CDR2 FQNEAQ (reference sequence). This chain's CDR3 is CASSLVGGQGLIGELFF. The CDR3 DNA follows: TGTGCCAGCAGCTTAGTTGGAGGACAGGGTCTAATCGGGGAGCTGTTTTTT.

In its sample, this clone was seen a few times. The V call is TRBV7-2, the J call TRBJ1-2; D is unclear. CDR3 length: 13 amino acids. The V and J ends lost 0 bases and 8 bases respectively, with 10 bases between them. Germline V gene sequence: CDR1 SGHTA, CDR2 FQGNSA. DNA for the CDR3: TGTGCCAGCAGCTTAGCGTCGGCGGGAGGCTACACCTTC. Its translation: CASSLASAGGYTF. Full variable domain (outside the CDR3, taken from reference TRBV7-2 and TRBJ1-2): GAGVSQSPSNKVTEKGKDVELRCDPISGHTALYWYRQSLGQGLEFLIYFQGNSAPDKSGLPSDRFSAERTGGSVSTLTIQRTQQEDSAVYLCASSLASAGGYTFGSGTRLTVV.

The chain is built from TRBV6-5 and TRBJ2-5; weak D call: TRBD2 (5 bases). The CDR3 loop spans 13 amino acids. CDR1 is MNHEY and CDR2 is SVGAGI in the germline V gene. V was cut by 5 bases and J by 5 bases, with 12 bases left in between. This chain's CDR3 is CASSGRRGETQYF. In DNA form, the CDR3 reads TGTGCCAGCAGTGGGAGAAGAGGGGAGACCCAGTACTTC.

This clone was seen once. CDR3 protein: CASSYLGGEQFF. The DNA of the CDR3 is TGTGCCAGCAGTTACCTCGGGGGTGAGCAGTTCTTC. V and J are TRBV6-5 and TRBJ2-1; maybe TRBD2 (6 bases). V lost 2 bases to trimming and J lost 9 bases, with 8 bases between them. CDR1 is MNHEY and CDR2 is SVGAGI in the germline V gene. The CDR3 totals 12 residues.

The chain joins TRBV4-1 to TRBJ2-5; D possibly corresponds to TRBD1 (7 bases). The CDR3 covers 14 residues. Trimming left V 4 bases short and J 5 bases short, with 14 bases between. Germline V gene data show CDR1 as MGHRA and CDR2 as YSYEKL. CDR3 bases: TGCGCCAGCAGCCTAGCGGAACAGGGGGAGACCCAGTACTTC. It codes for CASSLAEQGETQYF.

This clone was seen only a few times. The J gene is TRBJ2-7, the V gene TRBV7-9, with 10 bases aligning to TRBD2. Germline loops: CDR1 SEHNR, CDR2 FQNEAQ (reference sequence). The CDR3 runs 14 residues. The trim removed 4 bases at V and 0 bases at J, leaving 0 bases unmatched. CDR3 protein: CASSWTSGSYEQYF. The CDR3, as DNA: TGTGCCAGCAGCTGGACTAGCGGCTCCTACGAGCAGTACTTC.